This TCR beta chain was sequenced in a study of early stage breast cancer tumors (TCRdb year 2017). With regard to the full study: Of the approximately 15 invasive breast tumors, around twelve were found to be estrogen receptor-positive, progesterone receptor-positive and HER2-negative. Of the approximately twelve ER+/PR+/HER2- tumors, eight were classified as invasive ductal carcinomas and four as invasive lobular carcinomas. On average, each sample got about 9-fold read coverage. A total of around 2.7 million templates, representing around 1.2 million unique clonotypes, were detected across all samples. What the research found in general, with its limitations: Bulk genomic DNA sequencing of unsorted cells missed chain pairing and functional markers such as CD4, CD8 and FOXP3. Repertoires from blood and normal breast were more alike than repertoires from blood and tumor, and in about 85% of the 16 patients, comparing each tissue with blood separated tumor from normal. Compared with adjacent normal breast tissue, tumors had higher clonality and approximately 2.5-fold greater T cell density. Enriched TCRB sequences shared across patients were found to be mostly commonly generated sequences that were unlikely to play an important role in the tumor microenvironment. Analysis by tumor subtype was prevented by the small cohort size.

The study profiled bulk TCR beta-chain repertoires in matched peripheral blood, tumor and adjacent normal breast tissue taken from fewer than 20 patients with early-stage breast cancer. Before surgery, whole blood (roughly 5-10 mL) was collected into EDTA tubes and processed within 2 hours. Peripheral blood mononuclear cells were isolated by Ficoll-Paque centrifugation in SepMate-50 tubes. PBMCs were cryopreserved in aliquots of roughly 1.9 to 4 million cells in roughly 90% FBS with about 10% DMSO and kept in liquid nitrogen. Genomic DNA was extracted with the Qiagen AllPrep DNA/RNA Mini kit. CDR1 and CDR2 are drawn from the germline V gene: ENHRY, SYGVKD. From cysteine to phenylalanine, the CDR3 is 14 amino acids long. The DNA shown is the 42-base CDR3, in frame from base 1. V is shortened by 3 bases, J by 2 bases, and the region joining them spans 10 bases. Each sample was amplified as two independent genomic DNA replicates: approximately 0.5 ug for blood and approximately 1.5 ug for tumor or normal breast. TCRB sequencing of genomic DNA was carried out with the ImmunoSeq Intro kit according to the manufacturer's instructions. Multiplex PCR ran roughly 34 cycles with proprietary primers and spike-in control sequences for absolute quantification. Single-end 150-bp reads were used to sequence an 87-bp fragment spanning the CDR3 and the flanking V and J genes. Each lane of an Illumina MiSeq using version 3.0 chemistry carried seven multiplexed samples, with two replicates per sample. The authors processed their data as follows. The vendor's proprietary pipeline handled the raw data processing, merging both replicates into a single result for each sample. Productive rearrangements sharing the V-gene family, CDR3 amino acid sequence and J-gene segment were defined as clonotypes. To compute clonality, the normalized Shannon entropy (Pielou evenness) of TCRB abundances was subtracted from 1. To estimate T cell density, the total number of templates was divided by the input cell count, which was inferred from how much DNA went in. Recon, run with its default parameters, was used to estimate overall repertoire diversity and clonality. Tumor-enriched clonotypes were defined as having over 0.1% abundance in tumor and at least 32-fold higher abundance than in normal breast. TCRdb re-hosts the immuneACCESS table, in-frame sequences only. Its copies lack some clones; in the studies checked, an unresolved V gene accounts for under half of them, and the cause for the rest is not known. The V and J calls and clone size were taken over from that table, and D and trimming were inferred from the DNA. In all, the sample holds about 51,000 clones, and approximately 78% of those were seen once. The top ten clonotypes cover 3% to 4% of the sample.

For this clone: Its antigen is not yet known. No much larger clonotype is one base removed from it; base qualities were not supplied.

This clonotype originated in a person aged 40 to 49 with breast cancer. The sample was blood. The rearranged segments are TRBV10-3 and TRBJ1-1; no D gene call is confident. The DNA reads as follows: TGTGCCATCAGTGATTTGGGCATCAACACTGAAGCTTTCTTT. Translated, it reads CAISDLGINTEAFF.